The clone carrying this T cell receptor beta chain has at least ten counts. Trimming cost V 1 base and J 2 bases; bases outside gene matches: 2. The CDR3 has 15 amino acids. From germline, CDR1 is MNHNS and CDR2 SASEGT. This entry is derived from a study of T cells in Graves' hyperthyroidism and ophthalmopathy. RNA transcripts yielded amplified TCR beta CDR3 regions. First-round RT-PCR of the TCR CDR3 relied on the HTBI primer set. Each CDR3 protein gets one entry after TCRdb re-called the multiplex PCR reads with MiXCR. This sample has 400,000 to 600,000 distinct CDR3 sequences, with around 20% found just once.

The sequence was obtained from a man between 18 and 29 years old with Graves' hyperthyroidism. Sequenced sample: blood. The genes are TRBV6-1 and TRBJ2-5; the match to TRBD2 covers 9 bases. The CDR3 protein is CASSEVLAGQETQYF. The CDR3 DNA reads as TGTGCCAGCAGTGAAGTCCTAGCGGGACAAGAGACCCAGTACTTC.